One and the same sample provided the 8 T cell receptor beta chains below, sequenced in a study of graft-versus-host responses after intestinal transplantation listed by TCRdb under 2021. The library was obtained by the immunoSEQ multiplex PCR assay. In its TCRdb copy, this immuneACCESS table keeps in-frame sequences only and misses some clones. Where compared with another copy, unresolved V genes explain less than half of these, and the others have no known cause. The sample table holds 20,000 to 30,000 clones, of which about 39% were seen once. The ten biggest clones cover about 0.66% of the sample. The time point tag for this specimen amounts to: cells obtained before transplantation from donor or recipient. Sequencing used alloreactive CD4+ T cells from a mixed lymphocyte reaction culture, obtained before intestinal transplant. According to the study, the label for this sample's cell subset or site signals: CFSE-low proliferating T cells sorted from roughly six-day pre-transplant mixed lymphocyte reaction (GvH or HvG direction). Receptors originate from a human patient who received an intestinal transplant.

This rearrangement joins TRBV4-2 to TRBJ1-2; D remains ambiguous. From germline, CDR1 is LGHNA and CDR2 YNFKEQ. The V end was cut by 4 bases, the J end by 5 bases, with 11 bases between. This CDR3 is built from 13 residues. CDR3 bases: TGTGCCAGCAGCCCAACCCCCAGATATGGCTACACCTTC. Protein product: CASSPTPRYGYTF.

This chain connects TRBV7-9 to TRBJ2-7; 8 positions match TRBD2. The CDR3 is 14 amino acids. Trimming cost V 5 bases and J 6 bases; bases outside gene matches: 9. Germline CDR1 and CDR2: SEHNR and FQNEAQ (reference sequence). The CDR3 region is CASSLGGGGGEQYF. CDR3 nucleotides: TGTGCCAGCAGCCTCGGGGGGGGAGGCGGCGAGCAGTACTTC.

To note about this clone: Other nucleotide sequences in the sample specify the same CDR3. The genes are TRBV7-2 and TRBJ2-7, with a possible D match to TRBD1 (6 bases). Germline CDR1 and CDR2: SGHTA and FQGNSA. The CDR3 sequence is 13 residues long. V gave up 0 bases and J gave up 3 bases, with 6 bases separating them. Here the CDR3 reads CASSLAGGYEQYF. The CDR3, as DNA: TGTGCCAGCAGCTTAGCAGGGGGCTACGAGCAGTACTTC.

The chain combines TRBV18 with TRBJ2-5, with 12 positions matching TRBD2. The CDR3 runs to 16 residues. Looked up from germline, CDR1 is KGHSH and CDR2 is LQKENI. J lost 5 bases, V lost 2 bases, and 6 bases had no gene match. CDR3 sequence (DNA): TGTGCCAGCTCACCAAGACTAGCGGGGGCAGGGGAGACCCAGTACTTC. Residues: CASSPRLAGAGETQYF.

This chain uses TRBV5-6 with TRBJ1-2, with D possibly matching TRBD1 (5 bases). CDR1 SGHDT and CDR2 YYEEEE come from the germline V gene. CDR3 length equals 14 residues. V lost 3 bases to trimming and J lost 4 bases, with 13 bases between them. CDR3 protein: CASSWDRGIYGYTF. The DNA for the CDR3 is TGTGCCAGCAGCTGGGACCGCGGGATCTATGGCTACACCTTC.

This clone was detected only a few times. CDR3 amino acids: CASSIGTNYEQYF. The DNA for the CDR3 is TGTGCCAGTAGTATAGGGACAAACTACGAGCAGTACTTC. The V and J genes are TRBV19 and TRBJ2-7, with a weak D call TRBD1 (5 bases). Per the germline V gene, CDR1 is LNHDA and CDR2 is SQIVND (reference sequence). The CDR3 length is 13 residues. Trimming removed 1 base at V and 3 bases at J, with 7 bases between.

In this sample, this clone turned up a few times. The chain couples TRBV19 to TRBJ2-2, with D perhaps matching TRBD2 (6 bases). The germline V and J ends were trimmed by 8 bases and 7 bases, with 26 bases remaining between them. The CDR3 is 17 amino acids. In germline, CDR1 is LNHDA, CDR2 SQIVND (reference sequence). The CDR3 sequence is CASQSQGGTAYGGELFF. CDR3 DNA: TGTGCCAGTCAGTCCCAGGGCGGGACGGCCTATGGCGGGGAGCTGTTTTTT.

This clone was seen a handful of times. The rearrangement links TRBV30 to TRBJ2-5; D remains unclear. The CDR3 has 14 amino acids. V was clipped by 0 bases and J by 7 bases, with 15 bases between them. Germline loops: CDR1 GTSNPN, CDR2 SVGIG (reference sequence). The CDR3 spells CAWSVSALAGTQYF. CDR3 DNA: TGTGCCTGGAGTGTGTCGGCTCTCGCAGGGACCCAGTACTTC.